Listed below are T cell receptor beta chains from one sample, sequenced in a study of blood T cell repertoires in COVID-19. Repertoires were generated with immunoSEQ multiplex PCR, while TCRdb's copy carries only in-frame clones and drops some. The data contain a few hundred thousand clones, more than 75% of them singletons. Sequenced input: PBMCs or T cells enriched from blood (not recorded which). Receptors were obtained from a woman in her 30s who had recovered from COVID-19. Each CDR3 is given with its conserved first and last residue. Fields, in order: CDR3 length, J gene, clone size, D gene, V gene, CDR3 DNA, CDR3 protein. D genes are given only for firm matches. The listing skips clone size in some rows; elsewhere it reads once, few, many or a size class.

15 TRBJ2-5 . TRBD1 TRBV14 TGTGCCAGCAGCCAACTCGGGACAGGGGGAGAGACCCAGTACTTC CASSQLGTGGETQYF
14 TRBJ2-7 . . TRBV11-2 TGTGCCAGCAGCTTCCGAGAGCCAATTAACGAGCAGTACTTC CASSFREPINEQYF
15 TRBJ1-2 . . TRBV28 TGTGCCAGCAGTTTTGGGGGGGCTTGGAATTATGGCTACACCTTC CASSFGGAWNYGYTF
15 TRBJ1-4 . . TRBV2 TGTGCCAGCAGTTCACAGGGAGCGCGAGGTGAAAAACTGTTTTTT CASSSQGARGEKLFF
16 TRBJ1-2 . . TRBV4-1 TGCGCCAGCAGCCAAGGGCGGGGCCTTTCTATGAACGGCTACACCTTC CASSQGRGLSMNGYTF
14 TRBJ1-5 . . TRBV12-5 TGTGCTAGTGGTTTGGAGGGGGGGAATCAGCCCCAGCATTTT CASGLEGGNQPQHF
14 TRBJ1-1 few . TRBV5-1 TGCGCCAGCAGCTTGCACGGGGTGAACACTGAAGCTTTCTTT CASSLHGVNTEAFF
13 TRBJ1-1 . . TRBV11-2 TGTGCCAGCAGCCAACTTGGGAACACTGAAGCTTTCTTT CASSQLGNTEAFF
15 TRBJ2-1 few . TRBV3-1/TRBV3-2 TGTGCCAGCAGCCAAGGCAGGGGCGATTGGAATGAGCAGTTCTTC CASSQGRGDWNEQFF
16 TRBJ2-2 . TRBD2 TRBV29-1 TGCAGCGTTGAGCCCGGCGGGAGTCGTGGCACCGGGGAGCTGTTTTTT CSVEPGGSRGTGELFF
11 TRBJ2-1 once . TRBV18 TGTGCCAGCTCATCGCAGTATGAGCAGTTCTTC CASSSQYEQFF
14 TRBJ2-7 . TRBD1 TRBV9 TGTGCCAGCACCCCCGGGGACAGGGCCTACGAGCAGTACTTC CASTPGDRAYEQYF
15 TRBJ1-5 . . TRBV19 TGTGCCAGTAGCTCAAGGGGCGGATACAATCAGCCCCAGCATTTT CASSSRGGYNQPQHF
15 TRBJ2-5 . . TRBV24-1 TGTGCCACCAGTGAGACAACTGAGGGTTCGGAGACCCAGTACTTC CATSETTEGSETQYF
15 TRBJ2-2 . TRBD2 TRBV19 TGTGCCAGTAGTATAGGCGGGGGGGCCACCGGGGAGCTGTTTTTT CASSIGGGATGELFF
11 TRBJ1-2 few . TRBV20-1 TGCAGTGCCTATTGGTTGAGAGGCTACACCTTC CSAYWLRGYTF
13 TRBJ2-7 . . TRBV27 TGTGCCAGCTCTTTGGGGCTTACCTACGAGCAGTACTTC CASSLGLTYEQYF
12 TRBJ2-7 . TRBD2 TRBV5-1 TGCGCCAGCAGCTTCAGCGGGGACGAGCAGTACTTC CASSFSGDEQYF
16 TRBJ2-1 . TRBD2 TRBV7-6 TGTGCCAGCAGCTCGAGCCTAGCGGGTAAGGGGAATGAGCAGTTCTTC CASSSSLAGKGNEQFF
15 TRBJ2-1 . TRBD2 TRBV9 TGTGCCAGCAGCGTAGGACTAGCGGGATACAATGAGCAGTTCTTC CASSVGLAGYNEQFF
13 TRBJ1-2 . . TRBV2 TGTGCCAGCAGGGACAGAGGGCCGTATGGCTACACCTTC CASRDRGPYGYTF
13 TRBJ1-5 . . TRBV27 TGTGCCAGCAGTTTGTCGTGGGAGCAGCCCCAGCATTTT CASSLSWEQPQHF
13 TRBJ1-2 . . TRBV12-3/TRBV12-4 TGTGCCAGCAGTCCCCCAGACAGCTATGGCTACACCTTC CASSPPDSYGYTF
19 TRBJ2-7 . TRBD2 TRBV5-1 TGCGCCAGCAGCCCGGGACTAGCGGGAGGGGCCGTATACCCCTACGAGCAGTACTTC CASSPGLAGGAVYPYEQYF
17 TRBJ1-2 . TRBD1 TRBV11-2 TGTGCCAGCAGCCCAGGGACAGGGTACTCCGGGGGCTATGGCTACACCTTC CASSPGTGYSGGYGYTF
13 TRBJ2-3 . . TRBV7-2 TGTGCCAGCAGCTCCCGGGGTACAGATACGCAGTATTTT CASSSRGTDTQYF
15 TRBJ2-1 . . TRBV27 TGTGCCAGCAGTTTATTCCCTCCCTCCTACAATGAGCAGTTCTTC CASSLFPPSYNEQFF
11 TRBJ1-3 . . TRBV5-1 TGCGCCAGCAGCCCGGGAAACACCATATATTTT CASSPGNTIYF
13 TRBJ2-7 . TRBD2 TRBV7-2 TGTGCCAGCAGTAGAGCGGGAGAGTTCGAGCAGTACTTC CASSRAGEFEQYF
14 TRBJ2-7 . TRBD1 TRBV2 TGTGCCAGCAGGCCGGGACAGACTTCCTACGAGCAGTACTTC CASRPGQTSYEQYF